A selection of T cell receptor beta chains follows, all from one sample in a study of shared clonotypes between healthy human individuals. Assay used: immunoSEQ multiplex PCR; TCRdb lists only in-frame clones, some missing. The data show some 2,100,000 clones, approximately 95% seen once. The source material was naive CD4+ T cells sorted from blood. Source of these receptors: a man younger than 35 in good health. CDR3s include the opening cysteine and the closing phenylalanine or tryptophan. The order of the fields is CDR3 protein, CDR3 DNA, V gene, clone size, J gene, D gene, CDR3 length. A D gene is named only where the DNA matches it firmly. Expanded clones are given a class, and other clones once, few, many or no size at all.

CASRGGGAREQYF	TGTGCCAGCAGAGGCGGGGGGGCAAGGGAGCAGTACTTC	TRBV2	.	TRBJ2-7	TRBD2	13
CAINAGTTHEQFF	TGTGCCATCAACGCCGGGACTACCCATGAGCAGTTCTTC	TRBV10-3	once	TRBJ2-1	TRBD2	13
CASSDSTGDNSPLHF	TGCGCCAGCAGTGACTCGACTGGGGATAATTCACCCCTCCACTTT	TRBV10-2	.	TRBJ1-6	.	15
CASSLLQGLSYEQYF	TGTGCCAGCAGCCTTCTACAGGGCCTGTCCTACGAGCAGTACTTC	TRBV7-9	.	TRBJ2-7	.	15
CASSDRALSYNSPLHF	TGTGCCAGCAGTGACCGGGCCCTAAGCTATAATTCACCCCTCCACTTT	TRBV6-1	.	TRBJ1-6	.	16
CASSLVSYNEQFF	TGTGCCAGCAGCTTGGTCTCCTACAATGAGCAGTTCTTC	TRBV5-8	.	TRBJ2-1	.	13
CASSEQGTTQHF	TGTGCCAGTAGTGAACAGGGGACGACCCAGCATTTT	TRBV19	.	TRBJ1-5	TRBD1	12
CASSPGAYGYTF	TGTGCCAGCAGCCCCGGGGCCTATGGCTACACCTTC	TRBV5-6	.	TRBJ1-2	.	12
CASSRTGGGNTIYF	TGTGCCAGCAGCCGAACAGGGGGAGGAAACACCATATATTTT	TRBV28	.	TRBJ1-3	TRBD1	14
CASRGDRGLTEAFF	TGTGCCAGCAGGGGGGACAGGGGGCTCACTGAAGCTTTCTTT	TRBV2	.	TRBJ1-1	TRBD1	14